The entry that follows covers one TCR beta chain sequence. Its specificity is unknown. Vbeta (60) and Jbeta (13) primers were used in the PCR. Sequenced by immunoSEQ multiplex PCR; TCRdb stores in-frame clones only, minus some. Of some 89,000 clones listed, under 85% were seen once; the top ten hold over 4%. Trimming cost V 5 bases and J 4 bases; bases outside gene matches: 9. The CDR3 has 16 amino acids. In germline, CDR1 is MNHEY, CDR2 SMNVEV (reference sequence). This sample is drawn from a study of cytomegalovirus exposure and HLA in healthy donors. At the level of the study: Inside one of the first data releases sat 80 million to 95 million unique TCRs taken from HLA-typed donors.

Study-wide results and limits: When analyzed later, the rates of TCR association showed variation by HLA locus, with DRB1 the most and HLA-C the fewest. No immune exposure information besides CMV serostatus was available. Excluded: some indistinguishable V segments such as TRBV6-2 and TRBV6-3.

The sequencing input was PBMCs. The genes are TRBV27 and TRBJ1-5; 9 nucleotides match TRBD1. The TCR originated in a woman aged 40-49 years in good health and CMV-seropositive. CDR3 region: CASSPYPTGGNQPQHF. DNA for the CDR3: TGTGCCAGCAGTCCCTACCCGACAGGGGGGAATCAGCCCCAGCATTTT.